These 29 T cell receptor beta chains came from one sample sequenced in a study of blood T cells in healthy people across ages. Through a sample-barcoded 5' primer and a J-beta primer mix, a second PCR was run for about 6 to 11 cycles. Each CDR3 protein gets one entry after TCRdb re-called the 5' RACE reads with MiXCR. The data contain hundreds of thousands of distinct CDR3 sequences, around two fifths of them singletons. Sequencing used blood. The receptors originated from a man aged 55-75 years in good health.

The chain couples TRBV4-3 to TRBJ1-2; D remains unclear. Trimming left V 0 bases short and J 0 bases short, with 8 bases between. Per the germline V gene, CDR1 is LGHNA and CDR2 is YSLEER. CDR3 length: 15 residues. CDR3 region: CASSQDIRANYGYTF. CDR3 coding DNA: TGCGCCAGCAGCCAAGATATTAGGGCTAACTATGGCTACACCTTC.

The chain recombines TRBV12-3 or TRBV12-4 with TRBJ1-2, with a weak D call TRBD1 (5 bases). There are 13 residues in the CDR3. Trimming removed 4 bases from V and 5 bases from J, with 11 bases in between. The CDR3 nucleotides read TGTGCCAGCAGTTCCGGGACGGAATATGGCTACACCTTC. This translates into CASSSGTEYGYTF.

This clonotype showed up just a few times. The chain has TRBV5-1 and TRBJ2-1; D might be TRBD2 (6 bases). CDR1 and CDR2 from the germline V gene are SGHRS and YFSETQ. V was clipped by 7 bases and J by 7 bases, with 21 bases between them. CDR3 length equals 15 residues. CDR3 bases: TGCGCCAGCTCCTGTTTGGGGACTCCGAGGAATGAGCAGTTCTTC. This encodes CASSCLGTPRNEQFF.

V gene TRBV6-5 combines with J gene TRBJ2-5, with 10 bases matching TRBD1. V was clipped by 4 bases and J by 5 bases; unmatched bases: 4. In germline, CDR1 is MNHEY, CDR2 SVGAGI. CDR3 length: 14 residues. CDR3 region: CASSWGTGVETQYF. The CDR3 DNA reads TGTGCCAGCAGTTGGGGGACAGGGGTGGAGACCCAGTACTTC.

In its sample, this clonotype was seen once. This rearrangement joins TRBV12-3 or TRBV12-4 to TRBJ2-2; D may be TRBD1 or TRBD2 (5 bases each). The V gene lost 6 bases and the J gene lost 4 bases, with 15 bases spanning the gap. This CDR3 comprises 15 residues. The DNA of the CDR3 is TGTGCCAGCAGGGACTTAAACAGGCCCACCGGGGAGCTGTTTTTT. It yields the protein CASRDLNRPTGELFF.

The chain is built from TRBV7-2 and TRBJ2-3, with D possibly TRBD2 on 6 matching bases. The CDR3 totals 15 residues. V dropped 3 bases and J dropped 1 base, with 11 bases sitting between them. Germline assignment: CDR1 SGHTA and CDR2 FQGNSA. This chain's CDR3 is CASSFGTLRTDTQYF. The DNA of the CDR3 is TGTGCCAGCAGCTTCGGGACTCTACGCACAGATACGCAGTATTTT.

The chain combines TRBV5-1 with TRBJ2-2, with 9 bases matching TRBD2. V shed 0 bases and J 3 bases; nucleotides not matched to a gene: 6. Germline CDR1 and CDR2: SGHRS and YFSETQ. This CDR3 spans 17 amino acids. The CDR3 nucleotides are TGCGCCAGCAGCTTGGCGGGTAGCGGGGGATACACCGGGGAGCTGTTTTTT. Translation: CASSLAGSGGYTGELFF.

The chain combines TRBV6-6 with TRBJ2-5; TRBD1 matches 10 bases. V was pared by 4 bases and J by 0 bases, with 2 bases of the junction left unmatched. This CDR3 has 15 residues. Germline V gene lookup returns CDR1 MNHNY and CDR2 SVGAGI (reference sequence). The CDR3 nucleotides are TGTGCCAGCAGTTCGGACAGGGGGTACCAAGAGACCCAGTACTTC. As protein: CASSSDRGYQETQYF.

V usage is TRBV9 and J usage is TRBJ2-1; D remains ambiguous. The CDR3 totals 13 residues. The germline V gene has CDR1 SGDLS and CDR2 YYNGEE. Deletions cut 3 bases from V and 4 bases from J, with 8 bases between. The CDR3 loop reads CASSDRPYNEQFF. CDR3 nucleotides: TGTGCCAGCAGCGACCGGCCGTACAATGAGCAGTTCTTC.

This clonotype showed up many times. The J gene is TRBJ2-7, the V gene TRBV11-1, with D possibly matching TRBD2 (6 bases). Trimming took off 2 bases at V and 6 bases at J, with 17 bases between the two ends. The germline CDR1 and CDR2 sequences are SGHAT and FQDESV (reference sequence). The CDR3 covers 15 residues. CDR3 in amino acids: CASSLSSGGALEQYF. The DNA for the CDR3 is TGTGCCAGCAGCTTATCTTCCGGGGGAGCACTCGAGCAGTACTTC.

This clonotype was seen a few times. The chain recombines TRBV7-9 with TRBJ2-7, with 10 bases lining up with TRBD1. The V and J ends lost 5 bases and 0 bases, in that order; junction bases with no gene match: 10. This CDR3 is 17 amino acids long. Germline V CDR1 and CDR2: SEHNR, FQNEAQ (reference sequence). CDR3 sequence (DNA): TGTGCCAGCAGCCTCCGGGACAGGGGTCCGAGCTCCTACGAGCAGTACTTC. Translation: CASSLRDRGPSSYEQYF.

The table lists this clonotype with many counts. V gene TRBV28 combines with J gene TRBJ2-7; 10 nucleotides match TRBD1. In germline, CDR1 is MDHEN, CDR2 SYDVKM. This CDR3 is built from 15 residues. The J segment lost 4 bases and the V segment lost 3 bases, leaving 6 bases of the junction unmatched. In DNA form, the CDR3 reads TGTGCCAGCAGTTTGCGGACAGGGGGTATGTACGAGCAGTACTTC. Its translation is CASSLRTGGMYEQYF.

This clonotype came up many times. The V gene is TRBV7-2, the J gene TRBJ2-1; 7 nucleotides agree with TRBD2. CDR1 SGHTA and CDR2 FQGNSA come from the germline V gene. With 5 bases clipped from V and 8 bases from J, the junction kept 15 bases outside the gene matches. CDR3 size: 16 residues. The CDR3 is CASSRPAGTMGYEQFF. The CDR3 DNA is TGTGCCAGCAGCAGACCAGCCGGGACTATGGGCTATGAGCAGTTCTTC.

The V and J genes are TRBV20-1 and TRBJ1-1, with 7 nucleotides matching TRBD1. The germline CDR1 and CDR2 sequences are DFQATT and SNEGSKA (reference sequence). The CDR3 is made up of 15 amino acids. V was clipped by 2 bases and J by 0 bases; unmatched bases: 6. In DNA form, the CDR3 reads TGCAGTGCTAGAATCGGGGGACAGATGAACACTGAAGCTTTCTTT. This translates into CSARIGGQMNTEAFF.

The V gene is TRBV27, the J gene TRBJ2-3; D is possibly TRBD1 (5 bases). V lost 6 bases, J lost 4 bases, and 14 bases lay in between. The CDR3 is 14 amino acids. Germline loops: CDR1 MNHEY, CDR2 SMNVEV (reference sequence). CDR3 sequence: CASRIQGLADTQYF. The DNA of the CDR3 is TGTGCCAGCAGAATTCAGGGTTTGGCAGATACGCAGTATTTT.

The J gene is TRBJ2-1, the V gene TRBV5-1, with D tentatively TRBD1 or TRBD2 (5 bases each). V shed 6 bases and J shed 8 bases, with 18 bases lying between them. The CDR3 length is 14 residues. Germline V gene data show CDR1 as SGHRS and CDR2 as YFSETQ. This chain's CDR3 is CASNWDGSLYEQFF. The CDR3 DNA reads TGCGCCAGCAACTGGGACGGATCCCTGTATGAGCAGTTCTTC. Filled out from reference TRBV5-1 and TRBJ2-1, the complete variable domain reads KAGVTQTPRYLIKTRGQQVTLSCSPISGHRSVSWYQQTPGQGLQFLFEYFSETQRNKGNFPGRFSGRQFSNSRSEMNVSTLELGDSALYLCASNWDGSLYEQFFGPGTRLTVL.

With respect to this clonotype: An end of the junction does not agree with germline; a read error may underlie this. The chain couples TRBV12-3 or TRBV12-4 to TRBJ2-1; perhaps D is TRBD1 or TRBD2 (6 bases each). The CDR3 consists of 12 residues. CDR3 DNA: TGTGCCAGCAGACCGAGGGGGGATGAGGAGTTCTTC. Translation: CASRPRGDEEFF.

Concerning this clonotype itself: Germline is not matched at one junction end, which may reflect a read error. The chain couples TRBV2 to TRBJ2-4, with a possible D match to TRBD2 (6 bases). The J call could be wrong; TRBJ2-7 is a better fit for the DNA end. Per germline, CDR1 SNHLY and CDR2 FYNNEI. The CDR3 totals 13 residues. CDR3 sequence: CASTDGGLYEQYF. The DNA for the CDR3 is TGTGCTAGCACGGACGGAGGGCTGTACGAGCAGTACTTC.

This sequence joins TRBV29-1 and TRBJ1-2; D is undetermined. Per the germline V gene, CDR1 is SQVTM and CDR2 is ANQGSEA. The CDR3 loop spans 13 amino acids. Deletions cut 0 bases from V and 8 bases from J, with 13 bases between. For the CDR3, the DNA is TGCAGCGTTGAAGATCCCGGACTCGGCGGCTACACCTTC. Its translation: CSVEDPGLGGYTF.

V gene TRBV12-3 or TRBV12-4 combines with J gene TRBJ2-5, with D possibly matching TRBD2 (7 bases). V lost 6 bases to trimming and J lost 10 bases, with 12 bases between them. The CDR3 runs 11 residues. CDR3 DNA: TGTGCCAGCAGAGGGGGGGCGCACCAGTACTTC. Amino acid sequence: CASRGGAHQYF.

In this sample, this clonotype turned up many times. The chain recombines TRBV29-1 with TRBJ2-7; 11 bases align to TRBD2. Germline V gene sequence: CDR1 SQVTM, CDR2 ANQGSEA. CDR3 length: 15 amino acids. Unmatched junction bases numbered 8, after V lost 5 bases and J lost 2 bases. CDR3 region: CSVLGLLAGAYEQYF. CDR3 in DNA: TGCAGCGTTCTAGGGCTACTAGCGGGGGCCTACGAGCAGTACTTC.

The genes are TRBV4-1 and TRBJ1-2, with D perhaps TRBD1 (5 bases). Germline values: CDR1 MGHRA, CDR2 YSYEKL. The CDR3 length is 15 residues. The V and J ends lost 1 base and 3 bases respectively, with 12 bases between them. CDR3 amino acids: CASSQGQGRYYGYTF. CDR3 nucleotide sequence: TGCGCCAGCAGCCAAGGGCAGGGTCGGTACTATGGCTACACCTTC.

This clonotype was recorded only once. The chain uses TRBV5-6 and TRBJ2-5, with 7 bases matching TRBD2. Germline V lookup: CDR1 SGHDT, CDR2 YYEEEE. This CDR3 region has 19 residues. V trimming: 1 base; J trimming: 4 bases; junction bases outside the gene matches: 19. The CDR3 reads CASSLIVTGGGSYGETQYF. The CDR3 DNA reads TGTGCCAGCAGCTTGATAGTAACTGGCGGGGGAAGTTACGGAGAGACCCAGTACTTC. Together with reference TRBV5-6 and TRBJ2-5, the CDR3 gives the full variable domain: DAGVTQSPTHLIKTRGQQVTLRCSPKSGHDTVSWYQQALGQGPQFIFQYYEEEERQRGNFPDRFSGHQFPNYSSELNVNALLLGDSALYLCASSLIVTGGGSYGETQYFGPGTRLLVL.

The J gene is TRBJ1-6, the V gene TRBV27, with D hard to call. This CDR3 spans 14 amino acids. The V end lost 4 bases, the J end lost 0 bases, and 4 bases lay between the germline ends. CDR1 and CDR2 (germline): MNHEY, SMNVEV (reference sequence). DNA for the CDR3: TGTGCCAGCAGTTCATTCTCCTATAATTCACCCCTCCACTTT. It translates to CASSSFSYNSPLHF.

In this sample, this clonotype turned up a few times. CDR3 residues: CAISESGTGFSYEQYF. CDR3 nucleotides: TGTGCCATCAGTGAGTCCGGGACAGGGTTCTCCTACGAGCAGTACTTC. The chain couples TRBV10-3 to TRBJ2-7; 9 bases align to TRBD1. Germline V gene data show CDR1 as ENHRY and CDR2 as SYGVKD. V was clipped by 0 bases and J by 0 bases; unmatched bases: 3. The CDR3 totals 16 residues.

The genes are TRBV5-1 and TRBJ2-5, with 8 bases aligning to TRBD1. CDR1 and CDR2 (germline): SGHRS, YFSETQ. The CDR3 extends over 14 amino acids. V lost 3 bases to trimming and J lost 7 bases; unmatched junction nucleotides: 8. CDR3 DNA: TGCGCCAGCAGCTGGGGGACAGGCCTGGGGACCCAGTACTTC. It codes for CASSWGTGLGTQYF.

On this clonotype: A read error may explain this, as a much larger clone is one base away. The chain combines TRBV25-1 with TRBJ2-1; tentative D call: TRBD1 (6 bases). CDR3 length: 14 residues. CDR1 MGHDK and CDR2 SYGVNS come from the germline V gene. The germline V and J ends were trimmed by 3 bases and 13 bases, with 19 bases remaining between them. The CDR3 region has the DNA TGTGCCAGCAGTGACACCAGGGGAGTTGAGACCCAGTTCTTC. Translation gives CASSDTRGVETQFF.

This chain links TRBV11-3 with TRBJ2-7, with D possibly matching TRBD2 (6 bases). V gave up 6 bases and J gave up 1 base, with 13 bases separating them. This CDR3 spans 14 amino acids. Germline lookup yields CDR1 SGHNT and CDR2 YENEEA. In DNA, the CDR3 is TGTGCCAGCAGTGGACCCGGGAGTTCCTACGAGCAGTACTTC. It is translated as CASSGPGSSYEQYF.

This clonotype was observed a few times. The gene calls are TRBV7-2 and TRBJ1-5, with 9 bases fitting TRBD1. The germline CDR1 and CDR2 sequences are SGHTA and FQGNSA. The CDR3 sequence is 16 residues long. V lost 0 bases, J lost 5 bases, and 5 bases stayed unmatched. CDR3 nucleotides: TGTGCCAGCAGCTTAGCGCCGGGACAGGGCCATCAGCCCCAGCATTTT. Translation: CASSLAPGQGHQPQHF.